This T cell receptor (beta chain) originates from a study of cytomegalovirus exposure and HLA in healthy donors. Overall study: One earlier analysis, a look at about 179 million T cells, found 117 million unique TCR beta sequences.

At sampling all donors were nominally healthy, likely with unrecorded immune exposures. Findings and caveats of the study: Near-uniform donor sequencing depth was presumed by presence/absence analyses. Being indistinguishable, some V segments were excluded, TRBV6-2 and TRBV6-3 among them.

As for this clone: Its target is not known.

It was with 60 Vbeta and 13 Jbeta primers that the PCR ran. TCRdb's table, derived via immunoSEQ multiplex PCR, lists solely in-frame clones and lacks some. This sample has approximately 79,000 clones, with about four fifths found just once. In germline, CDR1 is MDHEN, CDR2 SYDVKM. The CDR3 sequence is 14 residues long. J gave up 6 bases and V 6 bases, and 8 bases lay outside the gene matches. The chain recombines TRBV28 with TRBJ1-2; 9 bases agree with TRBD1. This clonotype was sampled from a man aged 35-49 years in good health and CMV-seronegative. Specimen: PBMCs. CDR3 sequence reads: CASRGTGGPHGYTF. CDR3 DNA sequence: TGTGCCAGCAGAGGTACAGGGGGCCCCCATGGCTACACCTTC.